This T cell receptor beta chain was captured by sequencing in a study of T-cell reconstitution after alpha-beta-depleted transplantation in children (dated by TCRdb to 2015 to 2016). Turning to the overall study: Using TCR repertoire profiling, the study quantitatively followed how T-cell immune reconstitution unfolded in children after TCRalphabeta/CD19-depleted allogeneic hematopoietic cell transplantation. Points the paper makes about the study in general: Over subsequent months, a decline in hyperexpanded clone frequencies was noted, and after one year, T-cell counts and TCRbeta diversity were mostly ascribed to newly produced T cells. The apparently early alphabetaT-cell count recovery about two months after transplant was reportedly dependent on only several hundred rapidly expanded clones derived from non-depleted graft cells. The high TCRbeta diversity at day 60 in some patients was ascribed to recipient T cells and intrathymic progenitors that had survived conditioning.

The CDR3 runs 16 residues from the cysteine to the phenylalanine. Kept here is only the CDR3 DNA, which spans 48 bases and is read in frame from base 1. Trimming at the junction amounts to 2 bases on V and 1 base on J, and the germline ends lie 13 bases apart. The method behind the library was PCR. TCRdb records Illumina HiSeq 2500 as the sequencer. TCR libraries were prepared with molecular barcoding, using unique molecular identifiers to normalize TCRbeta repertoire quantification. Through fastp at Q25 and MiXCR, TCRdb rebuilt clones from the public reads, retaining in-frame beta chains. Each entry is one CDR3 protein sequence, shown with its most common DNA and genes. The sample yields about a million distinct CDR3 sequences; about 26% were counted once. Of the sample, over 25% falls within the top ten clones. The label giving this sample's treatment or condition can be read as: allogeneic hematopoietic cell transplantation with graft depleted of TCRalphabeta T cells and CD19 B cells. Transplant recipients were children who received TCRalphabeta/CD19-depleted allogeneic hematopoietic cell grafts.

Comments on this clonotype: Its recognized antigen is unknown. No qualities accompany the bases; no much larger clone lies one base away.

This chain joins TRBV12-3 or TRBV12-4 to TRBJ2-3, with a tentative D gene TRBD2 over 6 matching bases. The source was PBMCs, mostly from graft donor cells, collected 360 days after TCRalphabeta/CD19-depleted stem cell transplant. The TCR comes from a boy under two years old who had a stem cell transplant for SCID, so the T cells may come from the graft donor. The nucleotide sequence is TGTGCCAGCAGTTTATATCCTAGCGTAGGCACAGATACGCAGTATTTT. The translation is CASSLYPSVGTDTQYF.